The 27 T cell receptor beta chains reported below all come from one sample, sequenced in a study of blood T cell repertoires in COVID-19. TCRdb keeps only in-frame clones here, not all; method: immunoSEQ multiplex PCR. The sample carries approximately 150,000 clones, around 87% recorded once. Sequencing input: peripheral blood. These receptors originate from a woman of 80 years or more with COVID-19, enrolled during active disease.

This chain connects TRBV11-2 to TRBJ2-3; D gene unclear. The germline gives CDR1 SGHAT, CDR2 FQNNGV. The CDR3 consists of 12 residues. V lost 3 bases, J lost 2 bases, and 3 bases lay in between. The CDR3 loop reads CASSFVTDTQYF. The CDR3 bases are TGTGCCAGCAGCTTCGTCACAGATACGCAGTATTTT.

CDR3 DNA: TGTGCCAGCAGCTTAGGACCGGGACTAGCGCCCTACGAGCAGTACTTC. It encodes CASSLGPGLAPYEQYF. The chain links TRBV7-9 to TRBJ2-7; 10 nucleotides match TRBD2. The trim removed 1 base at V and 2 bases at J, leaving 5 bases unmatched. CDR3 length equals 16 residues. The germline V gene encodes CDR1 SEHNR and CDR2 FQNEAQ (reference sequence). The entire variable domain, with the rest obtained from reference TRBV7-9 and TRBJ2-7, is as follows: DTGVSQNPRHKITKRGQNVTFRCDPISEHNRLYWYRQTLGQGPEFLTYFQNEAQLEKSRLLSDRFSAERPKGSFSTLEIQRTEQGDSAMYLCASSLGPGLAPYEQYFGPGTRLTVT.

V is TRBV2 and J is TRBJ1-1; maybe TRBD1 (6 bases). Germline CDR1 reads SNHLY; CDR2 reads FYNNEI. The CDR3 contains 13 residues. V shed 8 bases and J shed 1 base, with 11 bases lying between them. In nucleotides, the CDR3 is TGTGCCAGCGGTCGGACAGCGAACACTGAAGCTTTCTTT. Amino acid sequence: CASGRTANTEAFF.

V usage is TRBV6-5 and J usage is TRBJ2-7, with TRBD1 as a possible D gene (6 bases). The CDR3 runs to 14 residues. Germline V CDR1 and CDR2: MNHEY, SVGAGI. Trimming removed 6 bases at V and 4 bases at J, with 16 bases between. The CDR3 DNA sequence: TGTGCCAGCAGGTCAACAGGGACATCTTACGAGCAGTACTTC. Protein product: CASRSTGTSYEQYF.

The chain carries TRBV7-9 and TRBJ1-1, with a weak D call TRBD1 (6 bases). Germline CDR1 SEHNR, CDR2 FQNEAQ (reference sequence). The CDR3 sequence is 13 residues long. Trimming cost V 6 bases and J 3 bases, with 11 bases left between them. This CDR3 is CASSLQGYTEAFF. The DNA for the CDR3 is TGTGCCAGCAGTCTACAGGGTTACACTGAAGCTTTCTTT.

The chain is built from TRBV20-1 and TRBJ1-4; maybe TRBD1 (5 bases). The germline gives CDR1 DFQATT, CDR2 SNEGSKA (reference sequence). This CDR3 has 17 residues. Trimming removed 3 bases at V and 1 base at J, with 18 bases between. The CDR3 nucleotides read TGCAGTGCTAGTTTGGGGATAGGGACTATAACTAATGAAAAACTGTTTTTT. Translated, it gives CSASLGIGTITNEKLFF.

The chain carries TRBV11-1 and TRBJ1-1; maybe TRBD1 (6 bases). Germline V gene lookup returns CDR1 SGHAT and CDR2 FQDESV (reference sequence). Trimming left V 5 bases short and J 4 bases short, with 17 bases between. The CDR3 has 15 residues. CDR3 in amino acids: CASSVNRDTGTEAFF. CDR3 nucleotides: TGTGCCAGCAGCGTAAACAGGGACACGGGCACTGAAGCTTTCTTT.

V and J are TRBV7-2 and TRBJ1-2; D gene unclear. Trimming took off 5 bases at V and 8 bases at J, with 18 bases between the two ends. This CDR3 is built from 14 residues. Germline CDR1 reads SGHTA; CDR2 reads FQGNSA. Here the CDR3 reads CASSLDGGSSGYTF. The CDR3 coding sequence is TGTGCCAGCAGCCTAGATGGCGGATCCTCGGGCTACACCTTC.

Concerning this clone: One end of the junction does not line up with germline, which may come from a read error. The chain links TRBV7-7 to TRBJ2-3; D possibly corresponds to TRBD1 (6 bases). The CDR3 spans 14 residues. Germline V lookup: CDR1 SSHAT, CDR2 FNYEAQ (reference sequence). The CDR3 coding sequence is TGTGCTAGCAGCTTAAGCAGGGGAACAGATACGCAGTATTTT. As protein: CASSLSRGTDTQYF.

This chain joins TRBV6-5 and TRBJ1-3, with D unresolved. Germline V gives CDR1 MNHEY, CDR2 SVGAGI. The germline V and J ends were trimmed by 6 bases and 0 bases, with 12 bases remaining between them. The CDR3 covers 15 residues. As DNA, the CDR3 is TGTGCCAGCAGCCCGGGGAGGGTCTCTGGAAACACCATATATTTT. Residues: CASSPGRVSGNTIYF.

The count of this clone is one. The chain carries TRBV29-1 and TRBJ1-1, with TRBD1 identical over 9 bases. V was pared by 7 bases and J by 2 bases, with 5 bases of the junction left unmatched. The CDR3 spans 13 residues. Germline-derived CDR1 and CDR2 are SQVTM and ANQGSEA. The CDR3 bases are TGCAGCGCTCCGGACAGGGGAAACACTGAAGCTTTCTTT. It encodes CSAPDRGNTEAFF.

J is TRBJ2-1 and V is TRBV28; the match to TRBD1 covers 7 bases. Unmatched junction bases numbered 21, after V lost 7 bases and J lost 0 bases. The CDR3 totals 20 residues. CDR1 and CDR2 from the germline V gene are MDHEN and SYDVKM. CDR3 in amino acids: CASKNYRETGANASYNEQFF. Written as DNA, the CDR3 is TGTGCCAGCAAAAACTACCGGGAAACAGGGGCTAACGCCTCCTACAATGAGCAGTTCTTC. The variable domain in full, completed from reference TRBV28 and TRBJ2-1, reads DVKVTQSSRYLVKRTGEKVFLECVQDMDHENMFWYRQDPGLGLRLIYFSYDVKMKEKGDIPEGYSVSREKKERFSLILESASTNQTSMYLCASKNYRETGANASYNEQFFGPGTRLTVL.

The chain couples TRBV5-1 to TRBJ1-6; 10 bases agree with TRBD1. Trimming took 5 bases from V and 10 from J; bases not matched to a gene: 9. This CDR3 has 15 amino acids. Germline V gives CDR1 SGHRS, CDR2 YFSETQ. The CDR3 DNA follows: TGCGCCAGCAGTCCCGGGACAGGGGCGTTCTCACCCCTCCACTTT. Protein sequence: CASSPGTGAFSPLHF.

The genes are TRBV6-1 and TRBJ2-5; 8 positions match TRBD1. In germline, CDR1 is MNHNS, CDR2 SASEGT. The J segment lost 5 bases and the V segment lost 3 bases, leaving 8 bases of the junction unmatched. This CDR3 region has 15 residues. The CDR3 DNA is TGTGCCAGCAGTGAGTTCAGGGGGCGCGGGGAGACCCAGTACTTC. Its translation: CASSEFRGRGETQYF.

V is TRBV2 and J is TRBJ2-1, with a possible D match to TRBD2 (6 bases). The CDR3 is 15 residues long. V gave up 5 bases and J gave up 3 bases, with 14 bases separating them. CDR1 and CDR2 (germline): SNHLY, FYNNEI. The CDR3 nucleotides are TGTGCCAGCAGTTCCTCAAGGCGGGACTACAATGAGCAGTTCTTC. This gives the protein CASSSSRRDYNEQFF.

The chain recombines TRBV5-6 with TRBJ1-2; the match to TRBD1 covers 7 bases. Germline CDR1 is SGHDT and CDR2 is YYEEEE. Trimming at V came to 0 bases and at J to 8 bases, leaving 4 bases not matched to a gene. CDR3 size: 13 residues. The CDR3 loop is CASSLGQGVGYTF. The CDR3 region has the DNA TGTGCCAGCAGCTTGGGACAGGGTGTGGGCTACACCTTC. Looking up the rest from reference TRBV5-6 and TRBJ1-2 gives the full variable domain: DAGVTQSPTHLIKTRGQQVTLRCSPKSGHDTVSWYQQALGQGPQFIFQYYEEEERQRGNFPDRFSGHQFPNYSSELNVNALLLGDSALYLCASSLGQGVGYTFGSGTRLTVV.

The rearrangement uses TRBV4-3 and TRBJ2-2; 12 positions match TRBD2. The CDR3 extends over 16 amino acids. V shed 1 base, J shed 8 bases, and the junction held 5 bases outside the gene matches. Germline V lookup: CDR1 LGHNA, CDR2 YSLEER. As DNA, the CDR3 is TGCGCCAGCAGCCAAGCGGGACTAGCGGGTTCTGGGGAGCTGTTTTTT. It encodes CASSQAGLAGSGELFF.

The genes are TRBV7-8 and TRBJ1-1; weak D call: TRBD1 (6 bases). CDR1 and CDR2 (germline): SGHVS, FQNEAQ. The length of the CDR3 is 17 residues. V dropped 2 bases and J dropped 1 base, with 17 bases sitting between them. The CDR3 DNA follows: TGTGCCAGCAGCTTAATGGGGCAGGGGAAGGAGAACACTGAAGCTTTCTTT. Amino acid sequence: CASSLMGQGKENTEAFF.

This clone was found once. CDR3 sequence (DNA): TGTGCCAGCAGTTACTCGAGTCGCAGGTGGGACACTGAAGCTTTCTTT. As protein: CASSYSSRRWDTEAFF. The genes are TRBV6-6 and TRBJ1-1; D remains ambiguous. CDR3 length: 16 residues. V dropped 0 bases and J dropped 3 bases, with 14 bases sitting between them. Germline values: CDR1 MNHNY, CDR2 SVGAGI (reference sequence).

This chain connects TRBV6-2 or TRBV6-3 to TRBJ1-1; no definite D call. Germline CDR1 and CDR2: MNHEY and SVGEGT. The CDR3 length is 12 residues. V lost 0 bases and J 4 bases, leaving 3 bases between the germline ends. The CDR3, as DNA: TGTGCCAGCAGTTACTCGGCCACTGAAGCTTTCTTT. Amino acids: CASSYSATEAFF.

V gene TRBV29-1 combines with J gene TRBJ1-1, with TRBD1 as a possible D gene (6 bases). There are 12 residues in the CDR3. The V gene lost 6 bases and the J gene lost 5 bases, with 13 bases spanning the gap. The germline V gene encodes CDR1 SQVTM and CDR2 ANQGSEA. CDR3 region: CSVRTEGTEAFF. The CDR3 DNA reads as TGCAGCGTGAGGACAGAGGGAACTGAAGCTTTCTTT.

This sequence joins TRBV7-8 and TRBJ2-3, with D possibly matching TRBD1 (6 bases). The CDR3 spans 16 residues. Germline V gene lookup returns CDR1 SGHVS and CDR2 FQNEAQ. V gave up 1 base and J gave up 2 bases, with 13 bases separating them. The CDR3 DNA is TGTGCCAGCAGCTTAGATAGGGACACCTACACAGATACGCAGTATTTT. It specifies CASSLDRDTYTDTQYF.

This chain joins TRBV5-1 and TRBJ1-2; 8 nucleotides align to TRBD1. This CDR3 has 13 amino acids. Trimming took 5 bases from V and 8 from J; bases not matched to a gene: 8. Germline CDR1 is SGHRS and CDR2 is YFSETQ. The CDR3 coding sequence is TGCGCCAGCAGTTCACAGGGGGAAGGGGGCTACACCTTC. This encodes CASSSQGEGGYTF.

This chain joins TRBV12-3 or TRBV12-4 and TRBJ2-5, with TRBD1 as a possible D gene (5 bases). This CDR3 region has 12 residues. The ends were cut back, 2 bases at V and 4 bases at J, with 5 bases in the middle. CDR3 protein: CASSLRGETQYF. DNA for the CDR3: TGTGCCAGCAGTTTAAGGGGAGAGACCCAGTACTTC.

V and J are TRBV6-2 or TRBV6-3 and TRBJ1-1; D might be TRBD1 (5 bases). Trimming stripped 3 bases from V and 2 bases from J, with 13 bases between. Germline assignment: CDR1 MNHEY and CDR2 SVGEGT. There are 15 residues in the CDR3. CDR3 protein: CASSYRATGNTEAFF. CDR3 DNA: TGTGCCAGCAGTTATCGAGCTACAGGTAACACTGAAGCTTTCTTT.

CDR3 residues: CSASAPPGLAGSQETQYF. The CDR3 DNA reads as TGCAGTGCTAGTGCACCACCGGGACTAGCGGGATCGCAAGAGACCCAGTACTTC. This chain links TRBV20-1 with TRBJ2-5; TRBD2 matches 13 bases. CDR1 is DFQATT and CDR2 is SNEGSKA in the germline V gene (reference sequence). The ends lost 3 bases at V and 2 bases at J; junction bases unmatched: 12. The length of the CDR3 is 18 residues.

This chain joins TRBV10-2 and TRBJ2-2; no clear D gene. V was shortened by 5 bases and J by 5 bases, with 3 bases between the two germline ends. CDR3 size: 11 residues. Germline CDR1 and CDR2: WSHSY and SAAADI. The CDR3: CASSLTGELFF. CDR3 DNA: TGCGCCAGCAGTCTAACCGGGGAGCTGTTTTTT.